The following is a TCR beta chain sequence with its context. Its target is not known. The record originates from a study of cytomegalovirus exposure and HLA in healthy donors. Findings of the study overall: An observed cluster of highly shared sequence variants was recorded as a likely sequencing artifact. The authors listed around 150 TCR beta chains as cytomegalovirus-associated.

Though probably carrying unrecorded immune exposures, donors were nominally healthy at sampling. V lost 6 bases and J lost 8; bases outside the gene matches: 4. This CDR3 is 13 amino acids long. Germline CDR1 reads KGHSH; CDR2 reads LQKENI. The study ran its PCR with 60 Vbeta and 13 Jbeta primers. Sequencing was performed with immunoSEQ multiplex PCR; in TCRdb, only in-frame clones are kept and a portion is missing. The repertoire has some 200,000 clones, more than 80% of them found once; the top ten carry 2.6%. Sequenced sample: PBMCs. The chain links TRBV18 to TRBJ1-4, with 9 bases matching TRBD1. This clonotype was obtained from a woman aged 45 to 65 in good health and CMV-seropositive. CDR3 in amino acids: CASSGQGSEKLFF. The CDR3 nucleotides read TGTGCCAGCTCGGGACAGGGAAGCGAAAAACTGTTTTTT.